One and the same sample provided the 17 T cell receptor beta chains below, sequenced in a study of blood T cell repertoires in COVID-19. The method was immunoSEQ multiplex PCR; TCRdb's version includes in-frame clones alone and lacks a portion of them. There are roughly 120,000 clones in the sample; roughly 85% occur only once, and around 4.4% lies in the top ten. Sequenced sample: peripheral blood. All receptors come from a human donor in a cohort sampled during active COVID-19.

V gene TRBV19 combines with J gene TRBJ1-5, with TRBD1 as a possible D gene (5 bases). The CDR3 has 16 residues. Trimming took off 8 bases at V and 6 bases at J, with 23 bases between the two ends. CDR1 LNHDA and CDR2 SQIVND come from the germline V gene (reference sequence). The CDR3 is CASSTRGVAPVQPQHF. CDR3 DNA: TGTGCCAGTTCCACCCGGGGGGTGGCTCCGGTTCAGCCCCAGCATTTT.

The chain joins TRBV2 to TRBJ2-2, with D possibly matching TRBD2 (6 bases). The CDR3 is 12 amino acids. Trimming stripped 7 bases from V and 7 bases from J, with 10 bases between. CDR1 is SNHLY and CDR2 is FYNNEI in the germline V gene. CDR3 protein: CASTRTNGELFF. CDR3 DNA sequence: TGTGCCAGCACCAGGACTAACGGGGAGCTGTTTTTT.

This chain joins TRBV28 and TRBJ1-2; 9 bases are shared with TRBD1. The CDR3 runs to 11 residues. Looked up from germline, CDR1 is MDHEN and CDR2 is SYDVKM. V dropped 6 bases and J dropped 7; count of bases not matched to a gene: 0. The CDR3 loop reads CASRTGGGYTF. CDR3 nucleotides: TGTGCCAGCAGGACAGGGGGTGGCTACACCTTC.

V is TRBV18 and J is TRBJ1-3; D not resolved. The V end was cut by 0 bases, the J end by 0 bases, with 9 bases between. Germline assignment: CDR1 KGHSH and CDR2 LQKENI. The CDR3 runs to 16 residues. DNA of the CDR3: TGTGCCAGCTCACCACCTCGGGTCCTCTCTGGAAACACCATATATTTT. Its translation: CASSPPRVLSGNTIYF.

Here the CDR3 DNA reads TGTGCCAGCAGTTCCCACGGGACTCTCTCGGGTACGCAGTATTTT. Translated: CASSSHGTLSGTQYF. The chain carries TRBV6-5 and TRBJ2-3; weak D call: TRBD2 (6 bases). This CDR3 region has 15 residues. Per the germline V gene, CDR1 is MNHEY and CDR2 is SVGAGI. V was cut by 4 bases and J by 8 bases, with 19 bases left in between.

V gene TRBV2 combines with J gene TRBJ2-7, with D perhaps matching TRBD1 (6 bases). The CDR3 covers 13 residues. Trimming took off 6 bases at V and 2 bases at J, with 11 bases between the two ends. The V gene's germline CDR1 is SNHLY and CDR2 FYNNEI. In DNA form, the CDR3 reads TGTGCCAGCAGCTCGGGACACACCTACGAGCAGTACTTC. It is translated as CASSSGHTYEQYF.

This chain uses TRBV2 with TRBJ2-5, with 8 nucleotides matching TRBD2. Trimming cost V 6 bases and J 5 bases; bases outside gene matches: 5. CDR3 length equals 13 residues. CDR1 and CDR2 from the germline V gene are SNHLY and FYNNEI. CDR3 amino acids: CASSRGGGETQYF. DNA for the CDR3: TGTGCCAGCAGCCGGGGGGGCGGGGAGACCCAGTACTTC.

The chain combines TRBV6-5 with TRBJ2-2; TRBD1 matches 8 bases. This CDR3 comprises 14 residues. Trimming removed 6 bases from V and 0 bases from J; junction bases left unmatched: 0. Germline CDR1 MNHEY, CDR2 SVGAGI. The CDR3 loop is CASRGQANTGELFF. The CDR3 DNA is TGTGCCAGCAGGGGACAGGCGAACACCGGGGAGCTGTTTTTT.

The rearrangement uses TRBV7-9 and TRBJ1-2; D is undetermined. This CDR3 spans 13 amino acids. Trimming took off 3 bases at V and 6 bases at J, with 11 bases between the two ends. Germline lookup yields CDR1 SEHNR and CDR2 FQNEAQ (reference sequence). CDR3 bases: TGTGCCAGCAGCTTTAGGGAGCCGGATGGCTACACCTTC. Translation gives CASSFREPDGYTF.

The chain uses TRBV30 and TRBJ1-1; D is perhaps TRBD1 (6 bases). This CDR3 contains 14 residues. Germline CDR1 GTSNPN, CDR2 SVGIG (reference sequence). V was clipped by 4 bases and J by 0 bases, with 12 bases between them. The CDR3 sequence is CAWKFDRMNTEAFF. The CDR3 DNA reads TGTGCCTGGAAATTCGACAGGATGAACACTGAAGCTTTCTTT.

This chain uses TRBV7-8 with TRBJ1-2; possible D gene TRBD1, 5 bases. Germline V CDR1 and CDR2: SGHVS, FQNEAQ. The CDR3 runs 15 residues. Between the trimmed V and J ends, which lost 3 bases and 8 bases, there was a span of 19 bases. CDR3: CASSLTRDSRGGYTF. DNA of the CDR3: TGTGCCAGCAGCTTGACCCGGGACTCACGCGGCGGCTACACCTTC.

The table lists this clone with a few counts. The rearrangement joins TRBV7-9 to TRBJ1-2, with D tentatively TRBD1 (5 bases). The CDR3 extends over 14 amino acids. Germline loops: CDR1 SEHNR, CDR2 FQNEAQ (reference sequence). Trimming took off 1 base at V and 3 bases at J, with 9 bases between the two ends. Here the CDR3 reads CASSLEGRHYGYTF. The CDR3 bases are TGTGCCAGCAGCTTAGAGGGGCGCCACTATGGCTACACCTTC.

This chain uses TRBV27 with TRBJ2-2; TRBD2 aligns across 8 bases. Trimming at V came to 5 bases and at J to 2 bases, leaving 4 bases not matched to a gene. Germline loops: CDR1 MNHEY, CDR2 SMNVEV (reference sequence). The CDR3 has 15 residues. CDR3 sequence: CASSPTSGNTGELFF. CDR3 DNA: TGTGCCAGCAGTCCTACTAGCGGTAACACCGGGGAGCTGTTTTTT.

This clone occurred a few times. The gene calls are TRBV9 and TRBJ2-7; TRBD2 aligns across 10 bases. CDR1 and CDR2 (germline): SGDLS, YYNGEE. V shed 0 bases and J 1 base; nucleotides not matched to a gene: 10. The CDR3 loop spans 18 amino acids. CDR3 DNA sequence: TGTGCCAGCAGCGTAGGGGCTAGCGGGGGCGAAATTTCCTACGAGCAGTACTTC. Its translation is CASSVGASGGEISYEQYF.

This clone was observed once. The rearrangement links TRBV5-1 to TRBJ1-4; weak D call: TRBD1 (5 bases). V was pared by 4 bases and J by 0 bases, with 13 bases between. The CDR3 totals 16 residues. Germline loops: CDR1 SGHRS, CDR2 YFSETQ. CDR3 DNA sequence: TGCGCCAGCAGCGGAGGGGTATACCCAACTAATGAAAAACTGTTTTTT. Protein: CASSGGVYPTNEKLFF.

The chain combines TRBV19 with TRBJ2-6, with TRBD1 identical over 7 bases. Germline V gene data show CDR1 as LNHDA and CDR2 as SQIVND (reference sequence). Losses at the gene ends were 4 bases for V and 2 bases for J; bases not matched to a gene: 17. There are 20 residues in the CDR3. In nucleotides, the CDR3 is TGTGCCAGTAGTACGTCAGGGGGAACTCGCCAACTCGCTGGGGCCAACGTCCTGACTTTC. As protein: CASSTSGGTRQLAGANVLTF.

The V and J genes are TRBV11-2 and TRBJ1-2; possible D gene TRBD1, 5 bases. Germline V lookup: CDR1 SGHAT, CDR2 FQNNGV. There are 17 residues in the CDR3. Trimming removed 5 bases from V and 2 bases from J, with 21 bases in between. CDR3 nucleotide sequence: TGTGCCAGCAGCCCCTCGCACAGGCCTTTGGGAAACTATGGCTACACCTTC. Its protein is CASSPSHRPLGNYGYTF.